What follows are 17 T cell receptor beta chains derived from one specimen sequenced in a study of cytomegalovirus exposure and HLA in healthy donors. Vbeta (60) and Jbeta (13) primers were used in the PCR. Assay used: immunoSEQ multiplex PCR; TCRdb lists only in-frame clones, some missing. The sample yields roughly 100,000 clones, approximately 80% seen once. Sequenced: PBMCs. All receptors derive from a male donor in good health and CMV-seronegative.

This sequence joins TRBV5-1 and TRBJ2-1; 13 positions agree with TRBD2. The CDR3 contains 16 residues. V dropped 0 bases and J dropped 5; count of bases not matched to a gene: 2. The germline V gene encodes CDR1 SGHRS and CDR2 YFSETQ. CDR3 DNA sequence: TGCGCCAGCAGCTTGGATGGGACTAGCGGGAACAATGAGCAGTTCTTC. It is translated as CASSLDGTSGNNEQFF.

The chain couples TRBV7-3 to TRBJ1-1, with D hard to call. Germline V gives CDR1 SGHTA, CDR2 FQGTGA. V dropped 1 base and J dropped 6 bases, with 12 bases sitting between them. The CDR3 covers 14 residues. CDR3 nucleotides: TGTGCCAGCAGCTTAAATGAGGTTTGGGCTGAAGCTTTCTTT. Translated: CASSLNEVWAEAFF. Variable domain in full (rest from reference TRBV7-3 and TRBJ1-1): GAGVSQTPSNKVTEKGKYVELRCDPISGHTALYWYRQSLGQGPEFLIYFQGTGAADDSGLPNDRFFAVRPEGSVSTLKIQRTERGDSAVYLCASSLNEVWAEAFFGQGTRLTVV.

The chain uses TRBV4-3 and TRBJ2-3, with D possibly matching TRBD2 (7 bases). The CDR3 extends over 19 amino acids. Trimming removed 4 bases at V and 3 bases at J, with 26 bases between. In germline, CDR1 is LGHNA, CDR2 YSLEER. The CDR3 region has the DNA TGCGCCAGCAGCCCAAGAGGGGGGGGAGCTAGCGGCGGGACAGATACGCAGTATTTT. Protein: CASSPRGGGASGGTDTQYF.

This chain links TRBV9 with TRBJ2-1; TRBD2 matches 8 bases. This CDR3 has 16 residues. From germline, CDR1 is SGDLS and CDR2 YYNGEE. The V and J ends lost 3 bases and 0 bases, in that order; junction bases with no gene match: 5. The CDR3 sequence: CASSGRSGSSYNEQFF. The CDR3 DNA reads as TGTGCCAGCAGCGGAAGGAGCGGGAGCTCCTACAATGAGCAGTTCTTC.

This sequence joins TRBV4-1 and TRBJ2-7; TRBD2 is a possible D gene (5 bases). The V and J ends lost 0 bases and 3 bases respectively, with 9 bases between them. Germline CDR1 and CDR2: MGHRA and YSYEKL. The CDR3 has 14 residues. DNA for the CDR3: TGCGCCAGCAGCCAAGATCTCGGAGGCTACGAGCAGTACTTC. Protein sequence: CASSQDLGGYEQYF.

This clone was recorded many times. The chain joins TRBV6-4 to TRBJ1-5; 8 bases fit TRBD1. V lost 0 bases, J lost 2 bases, and 0 bases stayed unmatched. The CDR3 contains 15 residues. The V gene's germline CDR1 is MRHNA and CDR2 SNTAGT. CDR3 sequence reads: CASSDSTGGNQPQHF. In DNA, the CDR3 is TGTGCCAGCAGTGACTCGACAGGGGGCAATCAGCCCCAGCATTTT.

J is TRBJ2-5 and V is TRBV15; D might be TRBD1 (5 bases). Germline loops: CDR1 LNHNV, CDR2 YYDKDF (reference sequence). The germline V and J ends were trimmed by 5 bases and 4 bases, with 17 bases remaining between them. The CDR3 length is 15 residues. CDR3: CATSDVPRDRETQYF. DNA of the CDR3: TGTGCCACCAGCGACGTACCCAGGGATCGAGAGACCCAGTACTTC.

This clone was observed once. The rearrangement joins TRBV7-8 to TRBJ2-7; 11 bases match TRBD1. Trimming removed 4 bases from V and 1 base from J; junction bases left unmatched: 9. The germline V gene has CDR1 SGHVS and CDR2 FQNEAQ. CDR3 length equals 17 residues. CDR3 nucleotides: TGTGCCAGCAGCTCCGGGACAGGGGGACCCACTTCCTACGAGCAGTACTTC. Its protein product is CASSSGTGGPTSYEQYF.

The chain has TRBV6-1 and TRBJ1-5, with TRBD1 as a possible D gene (6 bases). Trimming took 2 bases from V and 0 from J, leaving 26 bases between them. This CDR3 has 21 amino acids. Germline V gene lookup returns CDR1 MNHNS and CDR2 SASEGT. CDR3 coding DNA: TGTGCCAGCAGTGAATCATCCGAAAACACAGGGTTTTGGGATAGCAATCAGCCCCAGCATTTT. Translated: CASSESSENTGFWDSNQPQHF.

This chain joins TRBV7-3 and TRBJ1-2; D uncertain. In germline, CDR1 is SGHTA, CDR2 FQGTGA. This CDR3 has 13 residues. The V and J ends lost 6 bases and 7 bases respectively, with 15 bases between them. The chain's CDR3 is CASSLKPDLGYTF. Here the CDR3 DNA reads TGTGCCAGCAGTCTAAAGCCCGATCTTGGCTACACCTTC.

V is TRBV18 and J is TRBJ2-7; 11 nucleotides match TRBD2. This CDR3 is 14 amino acids long. The germline CDR1 and CDR2 sequences are KGHSH and LQKENI. With 3 bases clipped from V and 4 bases from J, the junction kept 2 bases outside the gene matches. DNA for the CDR3: TGTGCCAGCTCACCCGGGACTAGCGGTTACGAGCAGTACTTC. It codes for CASSPGTSGYEQYF.

The chain uses TRBV27 and TRBJ2-7; the match to TRBD2 covers 12 bases. From germline, CDR1 is MNHEY and CDR2 SMNVEV (reference sequence). Trimming took 0 bases from V and 2 from J; bases not matched to a gene: 14. This CDR3 comprises 20 residues. CDR3 loop: CASSLSSRLAGGPSPYEQYF. CDR3 DNA: TGTGCCAGCAGTTTATCGTCTCGGCTAGCGGGAGGGCCCTCCCCCTACGAGCAGTACTTC.

This rearrangement joins TRBV7-2 to TRBJ1-5; TRBD1 aligns across 7 bases. Germline assignment: CDR1 SGHTA and CDR2 FQGNSA. V shed 3 bases, J shed 7 bases, and the junction held 6 bases outside the gene matches. The CDR3 totals 14 residues. CDR3 nucleotides: TGTGCCAGCAGCTTCAGACAGGGAAGCCAGCCCCAGCATTTT. Its protein product is CASSFRQGSQPQHF.

Notes on this clone: A far larger clone lies a single base away; this is likely a read error. CDR3 sequence reads: CASSVAPTQDSYNEQYF. The CDR3 DNA reads as TGTGCCAGCAGCGTAGCACCGACGCAGGACTCCTACAATGAGCAGTACTTC. The chain carries TRBV9 and TRBJ2-7; perhaps TRBD2 as D (5 bases). The germline V gene encodes CDR1 SGDLS and CDR2 YYNGEE. The CDR3 has 17 amino acids. V lost 0 bases and J lost 7, with 23 bases in between. Variable domain in full (rest from reference TRBV9 and TRBJ2-7): DSGVTQTPKHLITATGQRVTLRCSPRSGDLSVYWYQQSLDQGLQFLIQYYNGEERAKGNILERFSAQQFPDLHSELNLSSLELGDSALYFCASSVAPTQDSYNEQYFGPGTRLTVT.

Here the CDR3 DNA reads TGTGCCAGCAGCTTAGGGGTCGAACGTGGCGGCCCTCCTGTCGCGGAGCAGTTCTTC. It specifies CASSLGVERGGPPVAEQFF. The chain has TRBV7-8 and TRBJ2-1; D remains ambiguous. V was trimmed by 1 base and J by 10 bases, leaving 29 bases between them. Germline assignment: CDR1 SGHVS and CDR2 FQNEAQ. CDR3 length: 19 amino acids. Looking up the rest from reference TRBV7-8 and TRBJ2-1 gives the full variable domain: GAGVSQSPRYKVAKRGQDVALRCDPISGHVSLFWYQQALGQGPEFLTYFQNEAQLDKSGLPSDRFFAERPEGSVSTLKIQRTQQEDSAVYLCASSLGVERGGPPVAEQFFGPGTRLTVL.

The rearrangement joins TRBV2 to TRBJ2-1; 11 bases line up with TRBD2. The CDR3 runs 14 residues. Losses at the gene ends were 8 bases for V and 4 bases for J; bases not matched to a gene: 4. Germline V gene data show CDR1 as SNHLY and CDR2 as FYNNEI. The CDR3 here is CASGGTSGYNEQFF. The CDR3 DNA reads as TGTGCCAGCGGGGGGACTAGCGGTTACAATGAGCAGTTCTTC.

The V call is TRBV5-8, the J call TRBJ2-7, with 8 bases aligning to TRBD2. Looked up from germline, CDR1 is SGHTS and CDR2 is YDEGEE. The J segment lost 5 bases and the V segment lost 4 bases, leaving 8 bases of the junction unmatched. CDR3 length: 14 residues. The CDR3 protein is CASSLQREHHEQYF. CDR3 nucleotides: TGTGCCAGCAGCCTTCAGCGGGAGCACCACGAGCAGTACTTC.